The entry that follows covers one T cell receptor (beta chain) sequence. How the authors handled the data: Estimates of nucleated cell counts were drawn from the amplification of reference gene primers. This table comes from immunoSEQ multiplex PCR, and its TCRdb copy is limited to in-frame clones, with some not included. For V, J and clone size, that table is used; D and trimming come from the DNA. The table lists roughly 180,000 clones, 81% of them singletons. The Seattle patients, enrolled during active infection, were followed longitudinally. V dropped 0 bases and J dropped 2; count of bases not matched to a gene: 2. There are 16 residues in the CDR3. The germline CDR1 and CDR2 sequences are SGDLS and YYNGEE. These data belong to a study of blood T cell repertoires in COVID-19. Study-wide context: The United States, Italy and Spain provided the acute and convalescent COVID-19 samples. PBMCs, B-cell-depleted T cells, or T cells provided the cDNA or gDNA that made up the material.

The V gene is TRBV9, the J gene TRBJ2-3, with 11 bases lining up with TRBD2. This TCR was sampled from a woman in her forties with COVID-19, enrolled during active disease. The sequenced sample consisted of peripheral blood. Written as DNA, the CDR3 is TGTGCCAGCAGCGTAGTAGCGGGGGGGATCACAGATACGCAGTATTTT. Its translation is CASSVVAGGITDTQYF.